These 12 T cell receptor beta chains originate from one sample sequenced in a study of blood T cell repertoires in COVID-19. Libraries were prepared by immunoSEQ multiplex PCR; TCRdb keeps only in-frame clonotypes and omits some of them. The table has around 200,000 clones, roughly 84% seen once. Sequencing was done on a sample of peripheral blood. These receptors were obtained from an older woman with COVID-19, enrolled during active disease.

The chain has TRBV28 and TRBJ2-1; perhaps TRBD2 as D (6 bases). Trimming shortened V by 3 bases and J by 3 bases, and 30 bases separated the two germline ends. CDR3 length: 21 residues. Germline-derived CDR1 and CDR2 are MDHEN and SYDVKM. CDR3 region: CASSFRGAGPGSLRIYNEQFF. The CDR3 DNA is TGTGCCAGCAGTTTCCGCGGGGCGGGACCTGGGTCCCTCCGGATCTACAATGAGCAGTTCTTC.

The rearrangement uses TRBV7-9 and TRBJ1-2; no firm D call. Germline V CDR1 and CDR2: SEHNR, FQNEAQ (reference sequence). This CDR3 has 14 amino acids. Trimming removed 5 bases at V and 7 bases at J, with 17 bases between. The CDR3 DNA follows: TGTGCCAGCAGCCCGGGTCGCCGTGTGACTGGCTACACCTTC. It yields the protein CASSPGRRVTGYTF.

The rearrangement links TRBV2 to TRBJ2-7, with a weak D call TRBD2 (5 bases). The CDR3 contains 13 residues. The germline CDR1 and CDR2 sequences are SNHLY and FYNNEI. The ends were cut back, 2 bases at V and 2 bases at J, with 7 bases in the middle. The DNA for the CDR3 is TGTGCCAGCAGTGAACTAGCTACCTACGAGCAGTACTTC. As protein: CASSELATYEQYF. The complete variable domain, with remaining parts taken from reference TRBV2 and TRBJ2-7, reads EPEVTQTPSHQVTQMGQEVILRCVPISNHLYFYWYRQILGQKVEFLVSFYNNEISEKSEIFDDQFSVERPDGSNFTLKIRSTKLEDSAMYFCASSELATYEQYFGPGTRLTVT.

The V gene is TRBV11-3, the J gene TRBJ2-1; TRBD1 matches at 11 bases. Germline CDR1 is SGHNT and CDR2 is YENEEA. The CDR3 spans 15 residues. With 5 bases clipped from V and 8 bases from J, the junction kept 8 bases outside the gene matches. CDR3 sequence: CASSQGQGGRDEQFF. CDR3 DNA: TGTGCCAGCAGCCAGGGACAGGGGGGCCGCGATGAGCAGTTCTTC.

This sequence joins TRBV5-1 and TRBJ2-7; 9 bases align to TRBD2. Germline CDR1 and CDR2: SGHRS and YFSETQ. The CDR3 loop spans 15 amino acids. V was clipped by 4 bases and J by 1 base; unmatched bases: 6. CDR3 protein: CASSPRAGGSYEQYF. In DNA form, the CDR3 reads TGCGCCAGCAGCCCGAGGGCGGGAGGGTCCTACGAGCAGTACTTC.

The V gene is TRBV5-1, the J gene TRBJ2-1; 7 positions match TRBD1. The CDR3 spans 16 residues. CDR1 is SGHRS, CDR2 YFSETQ, per germline. Trimming at V came to 4 bases and at J to 4 bases, leaving 11 bases not matched to a gene. This CDR3 reads CASSPTPGQQYNEQFF. CDR3 DNA: TGCGCCAGCAGCCCAACCCCGGGACAGCAATACAATGAGCAGTTCTTC.

The chain recombines TRBV2 with TRBJ2-7, with 8 bases identical to TRBD1. With 4 bases clipped from V and 1 base from J, the junction kept 12 bases outside the gene matches. Looked up from germline, CDR1 is SNHLY and CDR2 is FYNNEI. The CDR3 has 17 amino acids. This chain's CDR3 is CASSGWTGLPLSYEQYV. CDR3 in DNA: TGTGCCAGCAGTGGCTGGACAGGGCTTCCCCTTTCCTACGAGCAGTACGTC.

CDR3 DNA: TGTGCCAGCAGCTTAACCGACAGATCCGAGACTGAAGCTTTCTTT. It codes for CASSLTDRSETEAFF. The chain is built from TRBV7-6 and TRBJ1-1, with a weak D call TRBD1 (5 bases). The CDR3 is 15 residues long. In germline, CDR1 is SGHVS, CDR2 FNYEAQ. Trimming removed 2 bases at V and 5 bases at J, with 15 bases between.

The gene calls are TRBV5-5 and TRBJ2-1, with D unclear. Germline CDR1 SGHKS, CDR2 YYEKEE (reference sequence). The CDR3 has 13 residues. Trimming stripped 0 bases from V and 3 bases from J, with 4 bases between. For the CDR3, the DNA is TGTGCCAGCAGCTTGGGAGACTACAATGAGCAGTTCTTC. Encoded protein: CASSLGDYNEQFF. The whole variable domain, filled in from reference TRBV5-5 and TRBJ2-1, reads DAGVTQSPTHLIKTRGQQVTLRCSPISGHKSVSWYQQVLGQGPQFIFQYYEKEERGRGNFPDRFSARQFPNYSSELNVNALLLGDSALYLCASSLGDYNEQFFGPGTRLTVL.

This clone has only one observation. The rearrangement uses TRBV19 and TRBJ2-2; 8 positions agree with TRBD2. Germline trimming cut 4 bases from V and 4 bases from J; bases unmatched to any gene: 11. CDR3 size: 17 residues. Germline V gene data show CDR1 as LNHDA and CDR2 as SQIVND (reference sequence). The CDR3 DNA is TGTGCCAGTAGTACCCTCGTTGGGACTAGGGGCACCGGGGAGCTGTTTTTT. The encoded protein is CASSTLVGTRGTGELFF.

This chain links TRBV6-5 with TRBJ1-1; possibly TRBD1 for D (5 bases). The CDR3 is 14 amino acids. Germline CDR1 MNHEY, CDR2 SVGAGI. V lost 2 bases, J lost 0 bases, and 7 bases lay in between. In nucleotides, the CDR3 is TGTGCCAGCAGTTACGCAGGGATGAACACTGAAGCTTTCTTT. It specifies CASSYAGMNTEAFF.

V usage is TRBV27 and J usage is TRBJ2-3, with 12 bases fitting TRBD2. The length of the CDR3 is 16 residues. After removal of 6 bases from V and 3 bases from J, the junction contained 7 bases not matched to a gene. Germline V gives CDR1 MNHEY, CDR2 SMNVEV (reference sequence). CDR3 sequence: CASRPRTSGKTDTQYF. The CDR3 DNA reads as TGTGCCAGCAGACCTCGGACTAGCGGGAAGACAGATACGCAGTATTTT.